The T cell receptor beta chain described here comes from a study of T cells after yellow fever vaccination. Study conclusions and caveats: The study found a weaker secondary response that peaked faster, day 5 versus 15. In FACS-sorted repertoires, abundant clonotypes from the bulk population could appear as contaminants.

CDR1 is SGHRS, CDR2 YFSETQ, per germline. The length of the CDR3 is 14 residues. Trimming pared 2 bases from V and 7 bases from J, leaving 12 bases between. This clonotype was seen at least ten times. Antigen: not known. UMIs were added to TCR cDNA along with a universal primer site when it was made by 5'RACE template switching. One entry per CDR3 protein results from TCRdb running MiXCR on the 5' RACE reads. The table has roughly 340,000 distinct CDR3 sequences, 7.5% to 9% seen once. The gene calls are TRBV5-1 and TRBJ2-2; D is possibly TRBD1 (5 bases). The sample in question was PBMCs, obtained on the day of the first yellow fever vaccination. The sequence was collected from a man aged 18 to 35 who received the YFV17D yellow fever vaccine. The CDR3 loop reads CASSFSQGGGELFF. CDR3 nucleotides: TGCGCCAGCAGCTTCTCGCAGGGCGGCGGGGAGCTGTTTTTT. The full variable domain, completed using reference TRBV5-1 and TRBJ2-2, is KAGVTQTPRYLIKTRGQQVTLSCSPISGHRSVSWYQQTPGQGLQFLFEYFSETQRNKGNFPGRFSGRQFSNSRSEMNVSTLELGDSALYLCASSFSQGGGELFFGEGSRLTVL.